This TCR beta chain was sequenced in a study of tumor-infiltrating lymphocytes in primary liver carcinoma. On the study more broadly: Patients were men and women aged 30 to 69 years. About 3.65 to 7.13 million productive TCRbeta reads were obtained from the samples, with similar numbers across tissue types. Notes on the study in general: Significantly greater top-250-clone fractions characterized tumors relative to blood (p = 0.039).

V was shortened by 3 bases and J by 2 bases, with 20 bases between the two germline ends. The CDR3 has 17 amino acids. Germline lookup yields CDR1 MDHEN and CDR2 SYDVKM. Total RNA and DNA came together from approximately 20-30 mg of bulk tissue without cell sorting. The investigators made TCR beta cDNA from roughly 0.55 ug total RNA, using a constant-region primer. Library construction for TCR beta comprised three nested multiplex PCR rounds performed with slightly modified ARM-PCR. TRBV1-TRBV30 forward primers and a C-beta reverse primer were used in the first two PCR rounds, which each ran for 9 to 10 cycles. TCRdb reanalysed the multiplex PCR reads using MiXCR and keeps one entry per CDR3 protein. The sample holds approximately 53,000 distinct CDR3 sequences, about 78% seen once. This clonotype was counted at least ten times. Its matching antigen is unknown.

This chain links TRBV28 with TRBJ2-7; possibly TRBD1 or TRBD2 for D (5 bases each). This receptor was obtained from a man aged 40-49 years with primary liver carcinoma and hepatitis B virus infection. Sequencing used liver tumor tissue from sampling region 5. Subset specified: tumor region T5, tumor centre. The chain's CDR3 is CASSFALSGGAAYEQYF. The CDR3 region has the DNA TGTGCCAGCAGTTTTGCCCTCAGCGGTGGGGCCGCCTACGAGCAGTACTTC.